Following are 27 T cell receptor beta chains from one sample sequenced in a study of cytotoxic CD8 clonotypes in ibrutinib-treated CLL. Sequencing used immunoSEQ multiplex PCR; TCRdb keeps in-frame clones, though not all of them. The profile shows about 63,000 clones, about 72% of them singletons. Sequenced here: PBMCs, sampled after 12 months of ibrutinib treatment. Receptors were obtained from a human donor with chronic lymphocytic leukemia.

This chain connects TRBV9 to TRBJ2-3; D perhaps matches TRBD2 (6 bases). The V and J ends lost 1 base and 2 bases respectively, with 8 bases between them. Germline V gene sequence: CDR1 SGDLS, CDR2 YYNGEE. This CDR3 is 14 amino acids long. The CDR3 region has the DNA TGTGCCAGCAGCGTAAGCGGGTACACAGATACGCAGTATTTT. Protein sequence: CASSVSGYTDTQYF. Combining the CDR3 with reference TRBV9 and TRBJ2-3 gives the whole variable domain DSGVTQTPKHLITATGQRVTLRCSPRSGDLSVYWYQQSLDQGLQFLIQYYNGEERAKGNILERFSAQQFPDLHSELNLSSLELGDSALYFCASSVSGYTDTQYFGPGTRLTVL.

The chain has TRBV19 and TRBJ2-7, with TRBD2 identical over 10 bases. Germline assignment: CDR1 LNHDA and CDR2 SQIVND (reference sequence). V shed 8 bases and J 2 bases; nucleotides not matched to a gene: 9. The CDR3 has 15 amino acids. Written as DNA, the CDR3 is TGTGCCAGTCAGTTTAAGCGGGAGGGGACCTACGAGCAGTACTTC. Translated: CASQFKREGTYEQYF.

CDR3 in amino acids: CASSKWAVSEKLFF. Written as DNA, the CDR3 is TGTGCCAGCAGCAAATGGGCAGTGAGTGAAAAACTGTTTTTT. V and J are TRBV21-1 and TRBJ1-4; TRBD1 was called by the table and not checked on the DNA. TRBV21-1 corresponds to a pseudogene. This CDR3 region has 14 residues.

This clone was seen more than once but under ten times. This sequence joins TRBV19 and TRBJ1-5; D is unclear. The V gene lost 3 bases and the J gene lost 2 bases, with 5 bases spanning the gap. Per the germline V gene, CDR1 is LNHDA and CDR2 is SQIVND (reference sequence). The CDR3 contains 13 residues. The CDR3 reads CASSMVRNQPQHF. CDR3 in DNA: TGTGCCAGTAGTATGGTCCGCAATCAGCCCCAGCATTTT.

V is TRBV19 and J is TRBJ1-3, with D hard to call. The CDR3 is 13 amino acids. CDR1 LNHDA and CDR2 SQIVND come from the germline V gene (reference sequence). V dropped 2 bases and J dropped 2 bases, with 4 bases sitting between them. The CDR3 DNA follows: TGTGCCAGTAGTATATTCCCTGGAAACACCATATATTTT. Encoded protein: CASSIFPGNTIYF.

The V gene is TRBV18, the J gene TRBJ2-3, with 9 bases matching TRBD2. CDR1 and CDR2 (germline): KGHSH, LQKENI. J gave up 0 bases and V 1 base, and 14 bases lay outside the gene matches. CDR3 size: 20 residues. The CDR3 DNA is TGTGCCAGCTCACCACGGAGGGTAGCGGGAGTCGATCCTAGCACAGATACGCAGTATTTT. This sequence encodes CASSPRRVAGVDPSTDTQYF. Combining the CDR3 with reference TRBV18 and TRBJ2-3 gives the whole variable domain NAGVMQNPRHLVRRRGQEARLRCSPMKGHSHVYWYRQLPEEGLKFMVYLQKENIIDESGMPKERFSAEFPKEGPSILRIQQVVRGDSAAYFCASSPRRVAGVDPSTDTQYFGPGTRLTVL.

The chain links TRBV9 to TRBJ2-3, with 7 bases fitting TRBD1. V was clipped by 3 bases and J by 1 base; unmatched bases: 5. The CDR3 has 15 residues. The germline gives CDR1 SGDLS, CDR2 YYNGEE. CDR3 amino acids: CASSAHGQGTDTQYF. The CDR3 nucleotides are TGTGCCAGCAGCGCACACGGACAGGGCACAGATACGCAGTATTTT. The entire variable domain, with the rest obtained from reference TRBV9 and TRBJ2-3, is as follows: DSGVTQTPKHLITATGQRVTLRCSPRSGDLSVYWYQQSLDQGLQFLIQYYNGEERAKGNILERFSAQQFPDLHSELNLSSLELGDSALYFCASSAHGQGTDTQYFGPGTRLTVL.

This clone was counted a few times. Other DNA variants within this sample encode the same CDR3. V usage is TRBV9 and J usage is TRBJ1-2; maybe TRBD1 (6 bases). The V gene's germline CDR1 is SGDLS and CDR2 YYNGEE. The CDR3 consists of 14 residues. V was trimmed by 0 bases and J by 6 bases, leaving 12 bases between them. The CDR3 DNA reads TGTGCCAGCAGCGTAGCAGCACAGGGAGATGGCTACACCTTC. Its translation: CASSVAAQGDGYTF.

V is TRBV5-1 and J is TRBJ2-3, with D unclear. CDR1 and CDR2 from the germline V gene are SGHRS and YFSETQ. V lost 2 bases, J lost 2 bases, and 12 bases lay in between. This CDR3 is 15 amino acids long. This CDR3 is CASSFGSRDTDTQYF. In DNA, the CDR3 is TGCGCCAGCAGCTTTGGTAGCAGAGACACAGATACGCAGTATTTT.

This chain uses TRBV11-2 with TRBJ2-5; D gene unclear. Looked up from germline, CDR1 is SGHAT and CDR2 is FQNNGV. The germline V and J ends were trimmed by 1 base and 6 bases, with 6 bases remaining between them. The CDR3 runs to 12 residues. CDR3 sequence: CASSLVPQTQYF. The CDR3 bases are TGTGCCAGCAGCTTAGTCCCACAGACCCAGTACTTC. The full variable domain, with the rest looked up from reference TRBV11-2 and TRBJ2-5, is EAGVAQSPRYKIIEKRQSVAFWCNPISGHATLYWYQQILGQGPKLLIQFQNNGVVDDSQLPKDRFSAERLKGVDSTLKIQPAKLEDSAVYLCASSLVPQTQYFGPGTRLLVL.

The V and J genes are TRBV10-3 and TRBJ1-2; 7 positions match TRBD1. The CDR3 runs to 12 residues. V lost 10 bases, J lost 8 bases, and 10 bases stayed unmatched. Per germline, CDR1 ENHRY and CDR2 SYGVKD. CDR3 protein: CATRDREEGYTF. In DNA, the CDR3 is TGTGCCACCAGAGACAGGGAAGAGGGCTACACCTTC.

A few counts support this clone. The chain joins TRBV28 to TRBJ2-1; 12 bases agree with TRBD2. V trimming: 1 base; J trimming: 0 bases; junction bases outside the gene matches: 10. Germline V gene sequence: CDR1 MDHEN, CDR2 SYDVKM. This CDR3 contains 20 residues. The CDR3 spells CASSLFGLAGPPSSYNEQFF. CDR3 coding DNA: TGTGCCAGCAGTTTATTTGGACTAGCGGGACCCCCGAGCTCCTACAATGAGCAGTTCTTC.

The chain couples TRBV27 to TRBJ2-5; 9 bases line up with TRBD2. J gave up 5 bases and V 5 bases, and 9 bases lay outside the gene matches. The CDR3 has 15 amino acids. Germline loops: CDR1 MNHEY, CDR2 SMNVEV (reference sequence). CDR3 in DNA: TGTGCCAGCAGTCCCATAGCGGGAGCGAGGGAGACCCAGTACTTC. Protein: CASSPIAGARETQYF.

This sequence joins TRBV2 and TRBJ2-7; 10 bases map to TRBD1. CDR1 is SNHLY and CDR2 is FYNNEI in the germline V gene. The CDR3 runs 14 residues. Germline trimming cut 6 bases from V and 4 bases from J; bases unmatched to any gene: 6. Written as DNA, the CDR3 is TGTGCCAGCAGACTGACAGGGGGCCTTTACGAGCAGTACTTC. Translating it yields CASRLTGGLYEQYF.

The rearrangement links TRBV19 to TRBJ1-1; the D is unclear. V was clipped by 6 bases and J by 3 bases, with 11 bases between them. Germline loops: CDR1 LNHDA, CDR2 SQIVND (reference sequence). This CDR3 spans 13 amino acids. The CDR3 reads CASSQRGHTEAFF. The CDR3 bases are TGTGCCAGTAGCCAGAGAGGACACACTGAAGCTTTCTTT.

The CDR3 loop reads CASSLMDTQQFF. The CDR3 coding sequence is TGTGCCAGCAGCTTAATGGACACGCAGCAGTTCTTC. The rearrangement uses TRBV7-2 and TRBJ2-1; tentative D call: TRBD1 (5 bases). This CDR3 contains 12 residues. In germline, CDR1 is SGHTA, CDR2 FQGNSA. Trimming took 2 bases from V and 11 from J, leaving 10 bases between them. Based on the CDR3 plus reference TRBV7-2 and TRBJ2-1, the full variable domain is GAGVSQSPSNKVTEKGKDVELRCDPISGHTALYWYRQSLGQGLEFLIYFQGNSAPDKSGLPSDRFSAERTGGSVSTLTIQRTQQEDSAVYLCASSLMDTQQFFGPGTRLTVL.

With regard to this clone: Different DNA sequences within this sample yield the same CDR3. This chain joins TRBV7-3 and TRBJ2-3, with D possibly TRBD1 on 5 matching bases. Germline loops: CDR1 SGHTA, CDR2 FQGTGA. This CDR3 is built from 15 residues. V dropped 1 base and J dropped 0 bases, with 8 bases sitting between them. CDR3 protein: CASSLRGGSTDTQYF. The CDR3 DNA reads TGTGCCAGCAGCTTAAGGGGCGGAAGCACAGATACGCAGTATTTT.

The chain uses TRBV9 and TRBJ2-2; unclear D gene. The CDR3 consists of 11 residues. Germline V CDR1 and CDR2: SGDLS, YYNGEE. V was trimmed by 8 bases and J by 1 base, leaving 3 bases between them. The CDR3 coding sequence is TGTGCCAGAGAGAACACCGGGGAGCTGTTTTTT. Encoded protein: CARENTGELFF.

This chain links TRBV6-1 with TRBJ1-2; D gene unclear. Germline CDR1 reads MNHNS; CDR2 reads SASEGT. Trimming stripped 1 base from V and 5 bases from J, with 5 bases between. The CDR3 has 12 residues. The CDR3 spells CASSEVGYGYTF. Here the CDR3 DNA reads TGTGCCAGCAGTGAAGTGGGGTATGGCTACACCTTC.

The rearrangement uses TRBV6-5 and TRBJ2-1; the match to TRBD2 covers 11 bases. There are 14 residues in the CDR3. Germline CDR1 reads MNHEY; CDR2 reads SVGAGI. V shed 6 bases, J shed 6 bases, and the junction held 4 bases outside the gene matches. In DNA, the CDR3 is TGTGCCAGCAGGACTAGCGGGACTCCCAATGAGCAGTTCTTC. Protein sequence: CASRTSGTPNEQFF.

The chain uses TRBV15 and TRBJ2-7, with D perhaps assigned TRBD1 or TRBD2 (5 bases each). V was cut by 0 bases and J by 1 base, with 10 bases left in between. This CDR3 has 15 amino acids. Germline CDR1 reads LNHNV; CDR2 reads YYDKDF (reference sequence). Written as DNA, the CDR3 is TGTGCCACCAGCAGAGATCGGGGCAAATCCTACGAGCAGTACTTC. Amino acids: CATSRDRGKSYEQYF.

The J gene is TRBJ2-6, the V gene TRBV13; D remains unclear. CDR3 length equals 16 residues. The V and J ends lost 0 bases and 0 bases respectively, with 6 bases between them. The V gene's germline CDR1 is PRHDT and CDR2 FYEKMQ (reference sequence). CDR3 sequence reads: CASSLGWNSGANVLTF. CDR3 in DNA: TGTGCCAGCAGCTTAGGGTGGAACTCTGGGGCCAACGTCCTGACTTTC.

This chain links TRBV6-5 with TRBJ1-2; D may be TRBD1 (5 bases). Trimming cost V 8 bases and J 6 bases, with 19 bases left between them. Germline values: CDR1 MNHEY, CDR2 SVGAGI. The CDR3 totals 14 residues. Written as DNA, the CDR3 is TGTGCCAGCCTGCCCCATCAGACAGCGAATGGCTACACCTTC. Its translation: CASLPHQTANGYTF.

V gene TRBV7-9 combines with J gene TRBJ2-3; D may be TRBD1 (6 bases). Trimming stripped 3 bases from V and 6 bases from J, with 19 bases between. The CDR3 loop spans 16 amino acids. Germline CDR1 SEHNR, CDR2 FQNEAQ (reference sequence). This chain's CDR3 is CASSFLTGSLADTQYF. CDR3 nucleotides: TGTGCCAGCAGCTTTCTTACAGGGTCCTTGGCGGATACGCAGTATTTT.

This clone was observed a single time. V is TRBV4-1 and J is TRBJ1-2, with 9 bases aligning to TRBD1. Germline lookup yields CDR1 MGHRA and CDR2 YSYEKL. The CDR3 sequence is 16 residues long. J gave up 8 bases and V 0 bases, and 10 bases lay outside the gene matches. This chain's CDR3 is CASSQDLIGTGKGYTF. The CDR3 nucleotides are TGCGCCAGCAGCCAAGATCTAATCGGGACAGGGAAGGGCTACACCTTC.

The V gene is TRBV10-2, the J gene TRBJ1-2; D gene unclear. The length of the CDR3 is 13 residues. V dropped 2 bases and J dropped 5 bases, with 9 bases sitting between them. CDR1 is WSHSY, CDR2 SAAADI, per germline. The CDR3: CASSEVGSYGYTF. CDR3 DNA sequence: TGCGCCAGCAGTGAGGTCGGCTCGTATGGCTACACCTTC.

The chain is built from TRBV7-8 and TRBJ2-7, with 7 bases that match TRBD2. The trim removed 8 bases at V and 7 bases at J, leaving 14 bases unmatched. The CDR3 length is 14 residues. Germline V gene data show CDR1 as SGHVS and CDR2 as FQNEAQ. CDR3 sequence: CASASSGARGEQYF. The CDR3 DNA reads TGTGCCAGCGCCTCTAGCGGAGCCCGTGGGGAGCAGTACTTC.